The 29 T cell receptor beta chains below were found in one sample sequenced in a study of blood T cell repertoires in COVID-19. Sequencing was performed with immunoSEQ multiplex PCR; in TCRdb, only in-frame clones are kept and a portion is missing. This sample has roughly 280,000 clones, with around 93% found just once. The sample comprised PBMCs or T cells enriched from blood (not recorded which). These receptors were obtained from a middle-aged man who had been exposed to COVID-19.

CDR3 region: CASSTQGNTGELFF. CDR3 bases: TGTGCCAGCAGCACCCAGGGTAACACCGGGGAGCTGTTTTTT. The chain links TRBV3-1 (or the pseudogene TRBV3-2) to TRBJ2-2; D may be TRBD1 (5 bases). Trimming shortened V by 5 bases and J by 2 bases, and 9 bases separated the two germline ends. This CDR3 spans 14 amino acids. Looked up from germline, CDR1 is LGHDT and CDR2 is YNNKEL (reference sequence).

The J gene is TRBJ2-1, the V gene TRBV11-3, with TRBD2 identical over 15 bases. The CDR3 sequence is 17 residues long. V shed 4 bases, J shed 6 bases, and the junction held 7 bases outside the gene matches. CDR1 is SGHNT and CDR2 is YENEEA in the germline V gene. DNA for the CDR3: TGTGCCAGCAGCTCCAGGACTAGCGGGAGGGATAGCAATGAGCAGTTCTTC. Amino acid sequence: CASSSRTSGRDSNEQFF.

The CDR3 sequence: CASSFREDNYGYTF. The CDR3 DNA follows: TGTGCCAGCAGCTTTAGAGAAGATAACTATGGCTACACCTTC. The gene calls are TRBV5-4 and TRBJ1-2; no definite D call. CDR1 is SGHNT and CDR2 is YYREEE in the germline V gene (reference sequence). V was shortened by 2 bases and J by 1 base, with 9 bases between the two germline ends. The CDR3 has 14 amino acids.

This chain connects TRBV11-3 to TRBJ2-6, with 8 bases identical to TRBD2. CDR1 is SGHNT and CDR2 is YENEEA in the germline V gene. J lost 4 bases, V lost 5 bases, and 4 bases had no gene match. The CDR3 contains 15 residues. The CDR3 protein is CASSQIAGGANVLTF. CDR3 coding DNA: TGTGCCAGCAGCCAGATAGCGGGGGGGGCCAACGTCCTGACTTTC.

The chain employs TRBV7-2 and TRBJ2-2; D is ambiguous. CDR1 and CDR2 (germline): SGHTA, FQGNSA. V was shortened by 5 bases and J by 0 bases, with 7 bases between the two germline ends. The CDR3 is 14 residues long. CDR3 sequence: CASSPRANTGELFF. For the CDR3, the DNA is TGTGCCAGCAGCCCTAGAGCGAACACCGGGGAGCTGTTTTTT.

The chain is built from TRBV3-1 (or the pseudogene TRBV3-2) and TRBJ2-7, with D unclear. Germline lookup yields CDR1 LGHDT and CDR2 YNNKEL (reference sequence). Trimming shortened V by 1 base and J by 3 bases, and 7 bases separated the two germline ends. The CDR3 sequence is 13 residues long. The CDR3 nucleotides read TGTGCCAGCAGCCAAGTTGCTAACTACGAGCAGTACTTC. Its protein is CASSQVANYEQYF.

The chain's CDR3 is CASSLTETNYNEQFF. CDR3 coding DNA: TGTGCCAGCAGCTTAACCGAAACAAATTACAATGAGCAGTTCTTC. The V and J genes are TRBV7-3 and TRBJ2-1; no reliable D call. Trimming pared 0 bases from V and 4 bases from J, leaving 10 bases between. The germline CDR1 and CDR2 sequences are SGHTA and FQGTGA. The CDR3 has 15 amino acids.

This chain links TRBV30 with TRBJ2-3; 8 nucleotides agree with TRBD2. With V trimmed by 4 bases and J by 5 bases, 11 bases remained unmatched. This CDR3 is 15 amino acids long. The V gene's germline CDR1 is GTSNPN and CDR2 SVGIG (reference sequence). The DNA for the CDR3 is TGTGCCTGGACCTTAGGCGGGGGGCGGGGAGATACGCAGTATTTT. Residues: CAWTLGGGRGDTQYF.

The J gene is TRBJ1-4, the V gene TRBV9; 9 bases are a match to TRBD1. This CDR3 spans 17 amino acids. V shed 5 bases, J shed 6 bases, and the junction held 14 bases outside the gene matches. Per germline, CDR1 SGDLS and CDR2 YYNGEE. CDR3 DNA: TGTGCCAGCAGTCCGGACAGGGGCTGGGGATTTGATGAAAAACTGTTTTTT. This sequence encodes CASSPDRGWGFDEKLFF.

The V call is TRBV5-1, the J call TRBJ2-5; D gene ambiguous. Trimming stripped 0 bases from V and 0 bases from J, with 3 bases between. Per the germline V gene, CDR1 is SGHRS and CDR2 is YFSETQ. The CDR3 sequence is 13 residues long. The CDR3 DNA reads TGCGCCAGCAGCTTGGCTTACCAAGAGACCCAGTACTTC. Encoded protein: CASSLAYQETQYF.

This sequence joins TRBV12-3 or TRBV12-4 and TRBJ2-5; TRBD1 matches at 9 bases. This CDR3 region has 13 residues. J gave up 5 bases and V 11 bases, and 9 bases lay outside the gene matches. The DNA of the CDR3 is TGTGCCTCAAAACAGGGGGCTGTGGAGACCCAGTACTTC. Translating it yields CASKQGAVETQYF.

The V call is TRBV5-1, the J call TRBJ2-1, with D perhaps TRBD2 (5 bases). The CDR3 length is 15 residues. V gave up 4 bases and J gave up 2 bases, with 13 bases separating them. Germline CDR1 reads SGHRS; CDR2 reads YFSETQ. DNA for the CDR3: TGCGCCAGCAGCCCTCCCGGGGTTACCTACAATGAGCAGTTCTTC. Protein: CASSPPGVTYNEQFF. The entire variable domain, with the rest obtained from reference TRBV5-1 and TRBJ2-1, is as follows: KAGVTQTPRYLIKTRGQQVTLSCSPISGHRSVSWYQQTPGQGLQFLFEYFSETQRNKGNFPGRFSGRQFSNSRSEMNVSTLELGDSALYLCASSPPGVTYNEQFFGPGTRLTVL.

CDR3 sequence (DNA): TGTGCCAGCAGATACGGCGGGGAGACCCAGTACTTC. Protein product: CASRYGGETQYF. V usage is TRBV13 and J usage is TRBJ2-5, with a possible D match to TRBD2 (5 bases). Trimming pared 6 bases from V and 5 bases from J, leaving 10 bases between. This CDR3 has 12 amino acids. The V gene's germline CDR1 is PRHDT and CDR2 FYEKMQ (reference sequence).

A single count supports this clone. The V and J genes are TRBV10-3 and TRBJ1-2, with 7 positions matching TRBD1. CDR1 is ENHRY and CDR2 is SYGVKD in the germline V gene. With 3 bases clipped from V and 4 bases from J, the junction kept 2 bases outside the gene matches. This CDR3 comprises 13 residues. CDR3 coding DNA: TGTGCCATCAGTGAAGGGGACAGCTATGGCTACACCTTC. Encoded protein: CAISEGDSYGYTF.

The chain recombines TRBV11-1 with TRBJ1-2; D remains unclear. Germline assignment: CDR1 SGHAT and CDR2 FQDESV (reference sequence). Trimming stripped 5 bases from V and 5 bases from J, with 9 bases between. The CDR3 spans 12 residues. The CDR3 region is CASSERGYGYTF. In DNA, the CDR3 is TGTGCCAGCAGCGAAAGAGGGTATGGCTACACCTTC. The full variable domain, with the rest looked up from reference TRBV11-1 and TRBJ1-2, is EAEVAQSPRYKITEKSQAVAFWCDPISGHATLYWYRQILGQGPELLVQFQDESVVDDSQLPKDRFSAERLKGVDSTLKIQPAELGDSAMYLCASSERGYGYTFGSGTRLTVV.

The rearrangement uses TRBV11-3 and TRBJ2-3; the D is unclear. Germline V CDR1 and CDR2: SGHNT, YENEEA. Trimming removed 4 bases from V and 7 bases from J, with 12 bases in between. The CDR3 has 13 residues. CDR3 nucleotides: TGTGCCAGCAGCTCCATAGAGTCGTATACGCAGTATTTT. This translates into CASSSIESYTQYF.

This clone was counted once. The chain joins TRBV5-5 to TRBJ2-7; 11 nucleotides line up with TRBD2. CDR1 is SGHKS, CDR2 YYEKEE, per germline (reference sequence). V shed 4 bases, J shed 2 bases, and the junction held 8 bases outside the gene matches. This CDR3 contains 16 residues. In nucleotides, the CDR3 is TGTGCCAGCAGCCAAACTAGCGGGAGTACCGCCTACGAGCAGTACTTC. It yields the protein CASSQTSGSTAYEQYF.

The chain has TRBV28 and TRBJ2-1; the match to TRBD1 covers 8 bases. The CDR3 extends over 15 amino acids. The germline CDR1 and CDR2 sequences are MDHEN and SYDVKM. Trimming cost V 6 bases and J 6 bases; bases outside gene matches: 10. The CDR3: CASSLTDRGGNEQFF. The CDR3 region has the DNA TGTGCCAGCAGCCTCACTGACAGGGGAGGCAATGAGCAGTTCTTC.

The CDR3 DNA sequence: TGTGCCAGCAGTTCCGGGACTGGGGAAAAACTGTTTTTT. Amino acids: CASSSGTGEKLFF. This sequence joins TRBV12-3 or TRBV12-4 and TRBJ1-4; possibly TRBD1 for D (5 bases). The CDR3 extends over 13 amino acids. V dropped 4 bases and J dropped 8 bases, with 11 bases sitting between them.

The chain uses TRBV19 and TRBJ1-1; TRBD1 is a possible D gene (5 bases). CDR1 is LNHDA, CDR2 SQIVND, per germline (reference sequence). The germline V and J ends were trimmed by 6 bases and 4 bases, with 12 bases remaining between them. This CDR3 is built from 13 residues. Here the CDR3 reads CASSLSGGTEAFF. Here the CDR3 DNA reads TGTGCCAGTAGCCTATCCGGGGGCACTGAAGCTTTCTTT. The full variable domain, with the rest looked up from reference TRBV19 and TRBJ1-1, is DGGITQSPKYLFRKEGQNVTLSCEQNLNHDAMYWYRQDPGQGLRLIYYSQIVNDFQKGDIAEGYSVSREKKESFPLTVTSAQKNPTAFYLCASSLSGGTEAFFGQGTRLTVV.

For the CDR3, the DNA is TGTGCCAGCAGCTTAGGGCAGTATCAGGCAAATTCACCCCTCCACTTT. Amino acids: CASSLGQYQANSPLHF. J is TRBJ1-6 and V is TRBV7-2; the D is unclear. The CDR3 is made up of 16 amino acids. Germline CDR1 reads SGHTA; CDR2 reads FQGNSA. V was shortened by 1 base and J by 7 bases, with 14 bases between the two germline ends.

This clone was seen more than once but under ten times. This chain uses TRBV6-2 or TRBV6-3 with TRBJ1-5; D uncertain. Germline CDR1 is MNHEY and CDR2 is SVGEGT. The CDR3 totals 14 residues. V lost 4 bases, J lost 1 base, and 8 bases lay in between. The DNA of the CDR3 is TGTGCCAGCAGTTTGCGGATCAGCAATCAGCCCCAGCATTTT. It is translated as CASSLRISNQPQHF.

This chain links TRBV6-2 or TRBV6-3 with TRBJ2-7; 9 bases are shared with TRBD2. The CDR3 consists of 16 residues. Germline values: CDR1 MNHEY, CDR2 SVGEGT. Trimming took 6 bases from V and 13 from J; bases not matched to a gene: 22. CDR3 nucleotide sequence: TGTGCCAGCAGCCCTTTTCAGATAACCGCTAGCGGGAATCGCTACTTC. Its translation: CASSPFQITASGNRYF.

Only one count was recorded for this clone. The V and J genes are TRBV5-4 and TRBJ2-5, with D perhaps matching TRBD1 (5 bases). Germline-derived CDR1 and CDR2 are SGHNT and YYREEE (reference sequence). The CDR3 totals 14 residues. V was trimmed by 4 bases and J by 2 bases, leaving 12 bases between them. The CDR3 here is CASSPDSPQETQYF. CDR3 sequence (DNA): TGTGCCAGCAGCCCTGACAGTCCGCAAGAGACCCAGTACTTC. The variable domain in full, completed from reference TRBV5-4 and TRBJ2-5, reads ETGVTQSPTHLIKTRGQQVTLRCSSQSGHNTVSWYQQALGQGPQFIFQYYREEENGRGNFPPRFSGLQFPNYSSELNVNALELDDSALYLCASSPDSPQETQYFGPGTRLLVL.

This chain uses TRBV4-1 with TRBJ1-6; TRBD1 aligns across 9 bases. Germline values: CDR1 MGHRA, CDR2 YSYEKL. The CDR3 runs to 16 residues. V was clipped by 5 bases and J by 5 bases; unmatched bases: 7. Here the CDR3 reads CASSDDRGSNNSPLHF. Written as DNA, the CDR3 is TGCGCCAGCAGCGATGACAGGGGGTCGAATAATTCACCCCTCCACTTT.

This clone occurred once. CDR3 protein: CSVEDRLARYNEQFF. CDR3 bases: TGCAGCGTTGAAGATCGACTAGCACGCTACAATGAGCAGTTCTTC. This rearrangement joins TRBV29-1 to TRBJ2-1; TRBD2 matches 7 bases. Germline CDR1 is SQVTM and CDR2 is ANQGSEA. The CDR3 is 15 residues long. With 0 bases clipped from V and 3 bases from J, the junction kept 5 bases outside the gene matches.

The CDR3 reads CASSPQRVGEQYF. CDR3 bases: TGTGCCAGCAGCCCCCAACGGGTGGGCGAGCAGTACTTC. The V gene is TRBV7-9, the J gene TRBJ2-7; D is unclear. Trimming removed 5 bases from V and 6 bases from J, with 14 bases in between. Germline-derived CDR1 and CDR2 are SEHNR and FQNEAQ (reference sequence). The CDR3 has 13 amino acids.

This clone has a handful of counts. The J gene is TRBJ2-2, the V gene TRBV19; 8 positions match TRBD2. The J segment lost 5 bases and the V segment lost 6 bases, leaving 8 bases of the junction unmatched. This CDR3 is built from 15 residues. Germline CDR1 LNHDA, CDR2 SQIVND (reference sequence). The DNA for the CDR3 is TGTGCCAGTAGCAGCGGGGGCTTGGGGACCGGGGAGCTGTTTTTT. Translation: CASSSGGLGTGELFF.

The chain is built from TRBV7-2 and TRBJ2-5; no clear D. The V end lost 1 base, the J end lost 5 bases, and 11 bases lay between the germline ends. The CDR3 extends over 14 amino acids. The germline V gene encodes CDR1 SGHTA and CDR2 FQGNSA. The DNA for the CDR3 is TGTGCCAGCAGCTTAGGTCCCCAGTGGGAGACCCAGTACTTC. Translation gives CASSLGPQWETQYF.